Below, 8 T cell receptor beta chains from the same sample are listed, as sequenced in a study of shared clonotypes between healthy human individuals. Using immunoSEQ multiplex PCR, the repertoire was profiled, and TCRdb retains in-frame clones only, with some absent. The sample lists 1,400,000 or so clones, 98% to 99% occurring once. The source material was naive CD4+ T cells sorted from blood. Subset denoted: CD45RA+ positively selected. The receptors stem from a man aged 25 to 45 in good health.

The chain combines TRBV28 with TRBJ2-7, with D perhaps TRBD1 or TRBD2 (5 bases each). V was pared by 6 bases and J by 0 bases, with 12 bases between. The CDR3 totals 14 residues. Looked up from germline, CDR1 is MDHEN and CDR2 is SYDVKM. The CDR3 reads CASSSRDHSYEQYF. Here the CDR3 DNA reads TGTGCCAGCAGCTCCAGGGACCACTCCTACGAGCAGTACTTC.

V and J are TRBV7-9 and TRBJ2-7; D is possibly TRBD1 or TRBD2 (5 bases each). Trimming took off 4 bases at V and 4 bases at J, with 17 bases between the two ends. The CDR3 extends over 15 amino acids. Looked up from germline, CDR1 is SEHNR and CDR2 is FQNEAQ (reference sequence). The CDR3, as DNA: TGTGCCAGCAGCTCCTTAGGTGGGGGACGGTACGAGCAGTACTTC. Translating it yields CASSSLGGGRYEQYF.

The gene calls are TRBV10-1 and TRBJ1-2; no firm D call. This CDR3 comprises 13 residues. Trimming left V 4 bases short and J 7 bases short, with 13 bases between. Germline loops: CDR1 WNHNN, CDR2 SYGVQD (reference sequence). As DNA, the CDR3 is TGCGCCAGCAGTGGATCCGCGGAGGGTGGCTACACCTTC. It translates to CASSGSAEGGYTF.

This clone was seen a single time. The rearrangement links TRBV6-1 to TRBJ2-1; 11 nucleotides match TRBD2. The germline CDR1 and CDR2 sequences are MNHNS and SASEGT. V shed 4 bases, J shed 6 bases, and the junction held 5 bases outside the gene matches. The CDR3 extends over 15 amino acids. The CDR3 nucleotides read TGTGCCAGCAGTGGTCTAGCGGGAGGTCTCAATGAGCAGTTCTTC. This translates into CASSGLAGGLNEQFF.

J is TRBJ2-7 and V is TRBV7-2, with D uncertain. Germline lookup yields CDR1 SGHTA and CDR2 FQGNSA. The V and J ends lost 3 bases and 0 bases respectively, with 6 bases between them. The CDR3 has 13 residues. The CDR3 DNA reads as TGTGCCAGCAGCTTCGCGGACTCCTACGAGCAGTACTTC. It is translated as CASSFADSYEQYF.

The chain uses TRBV28 and TRBJ2-7, with D perhaps matching TRBD1 (6 bases). The CDR3 is 15 residues long. Germline-derived CDR1 and CDR2 are MDHEN and SYDVKM. V gave up 6 bases and J gave up 3 bases, with 18 bases separating them. This CDR3 is CASSPGVAGGYEQYF. CDR3 bases: TGTGCCAGCAGCCCAGGGGTAGCTGGTGGCTACGAGCAGTACTTC. The full variable domain, rest sourced from reference TRBV28 and TRBJ2-7, is DVKVTQSSRYLVKRTGEKVFLECVQDMDHENMFWYRQDPGLGLRLIYFSYDVKMKEKGDIPEGYSVSREKKERFSLILESASTNQTSMYLCASSPGVAGGYEQYFGPGTRLTVT.

The CDR3 nucleotides are TGTGCCAGCAGCTTAAGAGCGTCCCCCTACAATGAGCAGTTCTTC. Amino acids: CASSLRASPYNEQFF. The rearrangement uses TRBV7-9 and TRBJ2-1; no clear D gene. The germline V and J ends were trimmed by 2 bases and 2 bases, with 10 bases remaining between them. The CDR3 length is 15 residues. Germline V gives CDR1 SEHNR, CDR2 FQNEAQ (reference sequence).

The chain couples TRBV10-2 to TRBJ2-7, with 11 bases identical to TRBD1. V trimming: 6 bases; J trimming: 7 bases; junction bases outside the gene matches: 17. The CDR3 runs 17 residues. Germline CDR1 and CDR2: WSHSY and SAAADI. CDR3: CASRTTTWDRGSEEQYF. CDR3 DNA sequence: TGCGCCAGCAGGACCACAACATGGGACAGGGGGTCGGAGGAGCAGTACTTC.